A selection of T cell receptor beta chains follows, all from one sample in a study of identifying expanded T cells in peripheral blood. Libraries were prepared by immunoSEQ multiplex PCR; TCRdb keeps only in-frame clonotypes and omits some of them. The table has 58,000 or so clones, around 83% seen once; the top ten hold approximately 20%. Material for sequencing was blood. The receptors here all came from a person aged 18 to 75 in good health. CDR3s include the opening cysteine and the closing phenylalanine or tryptophan. A D gene is named only where the DNA matches it firmly. Clone size, where shown, is once, few, many, or a class for clones that have expanded.

v_call	j_call	d_call	clone_size	cdr3_nt	cdr3_aa
TRBV5-8	TRBJ1-5	TRBD1	NA	TGTGCCAGCAGCCTTGACAGGGGGCAAAAGCCCCAGCATTTT	CASSLDRGQKPQHF
TRBV4-3	TRBJ2-1	NA	NA	TGCGCCAGCAGCGCCCGTCGGGGACTTTACAATGAGCAGTTCTTC	CASSARRGLYNEQFF
TRBV10-3	TRBJ2-1	NA	NA	TGTGCCATCAGTGAGCTGACAGGCTCGAAAAATGAGCAGTTCTTC	CAISELTGSKNEQFF
TRBV6-1	TRBJ2-2	TRBD1	NA	TGTGCCAGCAGATTGGGACAGGGGGACACCGGGGAGCTGTTTTTT	CASRLGQGDTGELFF
TRBV2	TRBJ2-1	TRBD2	few	TGTGCCAGCAGTCCAGCGGGAGGCTCAAGCTCCTACAATGAGCAGTTCTTC	CASSPAGGSSSYNEQFF
TRBV5-8	TRBJ2-1	NA	NA	TGTGCCAGCAGCTTGGGGCGGGCGCATGAGCAGTTCTTC	CASSLGRAHEQFF
TRBV7-9	TRBJ1-1	TRBD1	NA	TGTGCCAGCAGCGTACAGGGTTTGAGGGGGCGAAGGGCTTTCTTT	CASSVQGLRGRRAFF
TRBV7-2	TRBJ2-1	NA	once	TGTGCCAGCAGCTTTAACGGCGACTCCTACAATGAGCAGTTCTTC	CASSFNGDSYNEQFF
TRBV5-4	TRBJ2-7	NA	NA	TGTGCCAGCAGCTTGAAAAGCGGCGGGATTTACGAGCAGTACTTC	CASSLKSGGIYEQYF
TRBV10-2	TRBJ2-7	NA	NA	TGCGCCAGCAGGCACACCGGGTCGGGGGCCTACGAGCAGTACTTC	CASRHTGSGAYEQYF
TRBV28	TRBJ2-1	NA	NA	TGTGCCAGCAGAGGGGCAGAGCAGTTCTTC	CASRGAEQFF
TRBV30	TRBJ2-7	TRBD2	NA	TGTGCCTGGAGTCTATGGAGCGGGAGGGCCTTCCACGAGCAGTACTTC	CAWSLWSGRAFHEQYF
TRBV5-6	TRBJ1-3	NA	NA	TGTGCCAGCAGCTCGGGGCGGAGGACTGGAAACACCATATATTTT	CASSSGRRTGNTIYF
TRBV20-1	TRBJ1-1	TRBD1	few	TGCGGGGGACAGGGGAACACTGAAGCTTTCTTT	CGGQGNTEAFF
TRBV7-2	TRBJ2-2	NA	NA	TGTGCCAGCAGCTTAGCGGGCGGCAGTTTATCGTTCACCGGGGAGCTGTTTTTT	CASSLAGGSLSFTGELFF
TRBV7-3	TRBJ2-3	NA	NA	TGTGCCAGCAGCTTAACAGGGATTTTCACAGATACGCAGTATTTT	CASSLTGIFTDTQYF
TRBV11-2	TRBJ2-7	NA	NA	TGTGCCAGCAGCTTAGACAGGGGGGATCCGCAGTACTTC	CASSLDRGDPQYF
TRBV7-9	TRBJ2-2	TRBD1	NA	TGTGCCAGCAGCTACCGACAGGGGGCATCCGGGGAGCTGTTTTTT	CASSYRQGASGELFF
TRBV5-4	TRBJ2-6	NA	NA	TGTGCCAGCAGCTTGGTTGGGGGCTCTGGGGCCAACGTCCTGACTTTC	CASSLVGGSGANVLTF
TRBV19	TRBJ1-5	NA	NA	TGTGCCAGTAGTTCGGGACCCCCAGCCTTTAGCAATCAGCCCCAGCATTTT	CASSSGPPAFSNQPQHF
TRBV4-3	TRBJ2-7	TRBD2	NA	TGCGCCAGCAGCCAAGAGGTAGCGGGGCGCTACGAGCAGTACTTC	CASSQEVAGRYEQYF
TRBV7-9	TRBJ1-2	TRBD1	NA	TGTGCCAGCAGCTTAGGGGGCAGGGGGCGAGATGGCTACACCTTC	CASSLGGRGRDGYTF
TRBV14	TRBJ1-5	NA	NA	TGTGCCAGCAGCCAAGATCCCCCAGGGATAGCAGCCCAGCATTTT	CASSQDPPGIAAQHF
TRBV29-1	TRBJ2-5	NA	NA	TGCAGCGTGAATCGTGGCCGGAATCGGCGGCAAGAGACCCAGTACTTC	CSVNRGRNRRQETQYF
TRBV30	TRBJ1-3	NA	once	TGTGCCTGGAGGCCGGGACACAGCTCTGGAAACACCATATATTTT	CAWRPGHSSGNTIYF
TRBV30	TRBJ1-1	TRBD1	NA	TGTGCCTGGAGGGGACAGGGGAACACTGAGGCTTTCTTT	CAWRGQGNTEAFF
TRBV19	TRBJ1-3	NA	NA	TGTGCCAGTAGCGCGACTTTCAATCCTGGAAACACCATATATTTT	CASSATFNPGNTIYF
TRBV7-9	TRBJ2-4	NA	NA	TGTGCCAGCAGTCGGGCCGCTGAGGGCAAAAACATTCAGTACTTC	CASSRAAEGKNIQYF
TRBV11-3	TRBJ1-1	NA	NA	TGTGCCAGCAGCTTAGCCGAGGACACTGAAGCTTTCTTT	CASSLAEDTEAFF
TRBV4-1	TRBJ1-1	NA	NA	TGCGCCAGCAGCCAAGAACGGGCCGGCACTGAAGCTTTCTTT	CASSQERAGTEAFF
TRBV21-1	TRBJ1-5	NA	few	TGTGCCAGCAGCAAAGAAAGTGAGAGCAATCAGCCCCAGCATTTT	CASSKESESNQPQHF
TRBV30	TRBJ1-6	NA	NA	TGTGCCTGGAGGAGACAAGGATCACCCCTCCACTTT	CAWRRQGSPLHF
TRBV9	TRBJ2-1	NA	NA	TGTGCCAGCAGCGTAGGGGCAGAATTGAATGAGCAGTTCTTC	CASSVGAELNEQFF
TRBV7-2	TRBJ1-4	NA	NA	TGTGCCAGCAGCTTAGACGCAACTAATGAAAAACTGTTTTTT	CASSLDATNEKLFF